This record concerns one T cell receptor (beta chain) sequence. Profiling relied on immunoSEQ multiplex PCR, and the TCRdb table lists in-frame clones only, not all of them. The sample carries roughly 180,000 clones, 65% to 90% recorded once. This specimen comes from a study of blood T cell repertoires in COVID-19. Study in general: COVID-19 samples collected from the United States, Italy and Spain covered acute and convalescent phases.

The CDR3 is 15 amino acids. The germline CDR1 and CDR2 sequences are SGHVS and FQNEAQ. V was pared by 3 bases and J by 5 bases, with 14 bases between. The TCR sequence derives from a man aged 55 to 70 with acute or convalescent COVID-19. Source material: peripheral blood. The chain has TRBV7-8 and TRBJ2-1, with a possible D match to TRBD2 (6 bases). This CDR3 reads CASSFSTSRNNEQFF. Here the CDR3 DNA reads TGTGCCAGCAGCTTTAGCACTAGCAGGAACAATGAGCAGTTCTTC.